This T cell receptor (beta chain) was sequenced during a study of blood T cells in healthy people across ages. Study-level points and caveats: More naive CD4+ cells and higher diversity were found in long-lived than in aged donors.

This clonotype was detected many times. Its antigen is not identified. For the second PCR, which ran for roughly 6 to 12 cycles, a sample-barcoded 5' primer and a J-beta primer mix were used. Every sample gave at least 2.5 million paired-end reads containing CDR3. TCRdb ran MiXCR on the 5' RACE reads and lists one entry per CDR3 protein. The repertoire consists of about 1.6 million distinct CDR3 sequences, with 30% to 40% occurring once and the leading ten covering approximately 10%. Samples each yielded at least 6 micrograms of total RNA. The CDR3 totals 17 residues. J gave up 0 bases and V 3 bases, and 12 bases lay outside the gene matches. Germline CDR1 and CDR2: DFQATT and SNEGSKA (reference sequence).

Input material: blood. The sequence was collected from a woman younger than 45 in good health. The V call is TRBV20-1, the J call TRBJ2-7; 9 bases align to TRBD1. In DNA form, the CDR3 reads TGCAGTGCTAGGAACCGGGACAGGGAGACCCACTCCTACGAGCAGTACTTC. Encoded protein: CSARNRDRETHSYEQYF.